This T cell receptor (beta chain) was documented in a study of response to subunit inactivated influenza vaccine. Only a few counts were recorded for this clonotype. The CDR3 totals 16 residues. Trimming left V 4 bases short and J 1 base short, with 15 bases between. TCRdb called the RT-PCR reads again in MiXCR, with one record for every CDR3 protein. The sample shows about 540,000 distinct CDR3 sequences, approximately 24% of them seen only once. The same data also contributed to another study, on T cells expressing NK-cell markers. From that paper: Production of TCR beta cDNA relied on 5'RACE template switching with UMIs. In sorted CD3+CD56+NKG2C+, CD3+CD56+NKG2C- and CD3+CD56-NKG2C+ T cells, TCR beta repertoires were obtained.

Sequencing used CD4+ T cells sorted from PBMCs, obtained 11 to 12 days after vaccination. The chain links TRBV12-3 or TRBV12-4 to TRBJ2-3; D is perhaps TRBD1 (6 bases). This sequence originates from a man in his forties or fifties who received an inactivated influenza vaccine. CDR3 DNA sequence: TGTGCCAGCAGTTCCCATTTGGGGGCGGGCACAGATACGCAGTATTTT. Translation gives CASSSHLGAGTDTQYF.